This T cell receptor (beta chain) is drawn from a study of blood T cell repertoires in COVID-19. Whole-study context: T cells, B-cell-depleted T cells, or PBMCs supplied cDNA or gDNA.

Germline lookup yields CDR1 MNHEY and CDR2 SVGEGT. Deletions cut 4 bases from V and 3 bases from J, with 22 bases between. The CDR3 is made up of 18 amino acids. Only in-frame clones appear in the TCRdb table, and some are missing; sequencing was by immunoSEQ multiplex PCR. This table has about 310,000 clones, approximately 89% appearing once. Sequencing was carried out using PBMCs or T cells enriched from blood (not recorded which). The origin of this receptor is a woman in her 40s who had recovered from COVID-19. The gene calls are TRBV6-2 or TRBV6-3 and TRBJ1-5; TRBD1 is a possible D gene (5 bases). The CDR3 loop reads CASSSLSQGKRNNQPQHF. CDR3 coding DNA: TGTGCCAGCAGTTCCCTCTCCCAGGGTAAACGGAACAATCAGCCCCAGCATTTT.